The clone carrying this T cell receptor beta chain was seen only a few times. Its antigen is still unknown. There are 12 residues in the CDR3. The V end lost 10 bases, the J end lost 1 base, and 10 bases lay between the germline ends. The record originates from a study of metastatic and nonmetastatic thyroid tumors. About the study: Across blood and tumor or nodule tissue, repertoires from malignant and benign thyroid patients were compared with one another. Whole-study results and caveats: It was reported that TCR beta diversity was significantly higher in malignant thyroid tumors than benign nodules, in blood and tumor.

Every patient underwent thyroid surgery untreated. Per the original data handling: What underpinned the distant-metastasis classifier for papillary thyroid cancer was the set of CDR3 differences across clinicopathological groups. TCRdb re-called the PCR reads through MiXCR. The V and J calls reflect TCRdb's pipeline rather than the authors' work. The top ten clones hold more than 8% of a sample with about 41,000 clones, more than 25% of them seen once. The sequenced material came from blood. The gene calls are TRBV12-3 or TRBV12-4 and TRBJ1-1; no reliable D call. The clonotype was recovered from a male donor with papillary thyroid cancer or a benign thyroid nodule (not recorded which). Some clones in this sample may be carry-over from other donors' samples. The DNA for the CDR3 is TGTGCCATCATAAGACGGAACACTGAAGCTTTCTTT. It translates to CAIIRRNTEAFF.